Shown below are 29 T cell receptor beta chains from a single sample sequenced in a study of T-cell memory formation after mild COVID-19. TCRdb analysed the 5' RACE reads with MiXCR anew, one entry per CDR3 protein. Found here are 40,000 to 60,000 distinct CDR3 sequences, approximately 12% of them singletons; the top ten hold approximately 24%. The material sequenced was PBMCs or a T cell subset sorted from them (not recorded which). These receptors came from a man aged 18-30 years who had mild COVID-19 (a few samples of this study predate the infection). Cell type and time point are not known.

At least ten counts were recorded for this clonotype. The gene calls are TRBV10-3 and TRBJ2-6; D uncertain. This CDR3 region has 15 residues. With 3 bases removed from V and 2 bases from J, the gap between germline ends came to 8 bases. Looked up from germline, CDR1 is ENHRY and CDR2 is SYGVKD. CDR3 residues: CAISDSFTGANVLTF. The CDR3 nucleotides read TGTGCCATCAGTGATAGTTTTACTGGGGCCAACGTCCTGACTTTC.

This clonotype was counted only a few times. The CDR3 coding sequence is TGTGCCAGCTCACCAAATCCGGGGTGGGGCACTGAAGCTTTCTTT. Its protein is CASSPNPGWGTEAFF. The genes are TRBV18 and TRBJ1-1; D uncertain. CDR3 length: 15 residues. Germline V gives CDR1 KGHSH, CDR2 LQKENI. Trimming removed 2 bases from V and 4 bases from J, with 14 bases in between.

This clonotype was seen many times. The chain combines TRBV18 with TRBJ2-1; maybe TRBD2 (6 bases). Germline V gene data show CDR1 as KGHSH and CDR2 as LQKENI. The CDR3 sequence is 13 residues long. V lost 6 bases, J lost 9 bases, and 15 bases lay in between. The CDR3 is CASSPLEEGEQFF. For the CDR3, the DNA is TGTGCCAGCTCCCCCTTGGAGGAGGGTGAGCAGTTCTTC. The full variable domain, its missing parts supplied by reference TRBV18 and TRBJ2-1, is NAGVMQNPRHLVRRRGQEARLRCSPMKGHSHVYWYRQLPEEGLKFMVYLQKENIIDESGMPKERFSAEFPKEGPSILRIQQVVRGDSAAYFCASSPLEEGEQFFGPGTRLTVL.

V gene TRBV7-3 combines with J gene TRBJ2-1, with TRBD2 as a possible D gene (5 bases). This CDR3 is 13 amino acids long. Germline assignment: CDR1 SGHTA and CDR2 FQGTGA. Trimming took off 5 bases at V and 6 bases at J, with 11 bases between the two ends. The CDR3 bases are TGTGCCAGCAGCCCATCAAGCGGCAATGAGCAGTTCTTC. This sequence encodes CASSPSSGNEQFF.

The chain links TRBV4-1 to TRBJ1-3; the match to TRBD1 covers 7 bases. CDR3 length equals 16 residues. Germline trimming cut 1 base from V and 0 bases from J; bases unmatched to any gene: 3. From germline, CDR1 is MGHRA and CDR2 YSYEKL. The CDR3 region is CASSQGQGFSGNTIYF. DNA for the CDR3: TGCGCCAGCAGCCAAGGACAGGGATTCTCTGGAAACACCATATATTTT.

The chain recombines TRBV6-6 with TRBJ1-2; D perhaps matches TRBD1 (5 bases). The V and J ends lost 5 bases and 8 bases respectively, with 12 bases between them. Germline V CDR1 and CDR2: MNHNY, SVGAGI (reference sequence). The CDR3 is made up of 12 amino acids. This chain's CDR3 is CASSEDILGYTF. The CDR3 nucleotides read TGTGCCAGCAGTGAGGACATTTTAGGCTACACCTTC.

This clonotype has more than one count but fewer than ten. The chain links TRBV6-1 to TRBJ2-7; the match to TRBD1 covers 8 bases. CDR3 length equals 14 residues. Germline CDR1 MNHNS, CDR2 SASEGT. The ends lost 2 bases at V and 4 bases at J; junction bases unmatched: 4. The CDR3 protein is CASSEPTGVYEQYF. The CDR3 DNA reads as TGTGCCAGCAGTGAACCGACAGGGGTTTACGAGCAGTACTTC.

The V gene is TRBV4-3, the J gene TRBJ2-1; 8 nucleotides align to TRBD2. The V segment lost 1 base and the J segment 4 bases; nucleotides outside the gene matches: 6. Germline loops: CDR1 LGHNA, CDR2 YSLEER. The CDR3 is 16 amino acids. The CDR3 here is CASSQVGQRGYNEQFF. CDR3 coding DNA: TGCGCCAGCAGCCAAGTTGGCCAGCGGGGGTACAATGAGCAGTTCTTC.

The table lists this clonotype with a count of one. The CDR3 nucleotides are TGTGCCACCACGGGGAGCTCCTACAATGAGCAGTTCTTC. Its protein product is CATTGSSYNEQFF. The chain uses TRBV10-3 and TRBJ2-1, with D maybe TRBD2 (5 bases). V was clipped by 10 bases and J by 0 bases, with 10 bases between them. Germline CDR1 reads ENHRY; CDR2 reads SYGVKD. The CDR3 totals 13 residues.

This clonotype was found many times. This chain links TRBV11-2 with TRBJ2-1, with D perhaps TRBD2 (6 bases). CDR3 length equals 14 residues. Germline V gives CDR1 SGHAT, CDR2 FQNNGV. V lost 3 bases, J lost 10 bases, and 16 bases lay in between. The chain's CDR3 is CASSFWGLLQEQFF. CDR3 nucleotides: TGTGCCAGCAGCTTCTGGGGACTTCTCCAAGAGCAGTTCTTC.

This clonotype was observed a few times. The chain couples TRBV3-1 to TRBJ2-3; 7 bases align to TRBD1. V lost 0 bases to trimming and J lost 6 bases; unmatched junction nucleotides: 21. The germline V gene encodes CDR1 LGHDT and CDR2 YNNKEL (reference sequence). This CDR3 is 20 amino acids long. Here the CDR3 DNA reads TGTGCCAGCAGCCAAGAGTACAGGGGCGGACTGAGCGAACCCGGGGATACGCAGTATTTT. The encoded protein is CASSQEYRGGLSEPGDTQYF.

The chain couples TRBV29-1 to TRBJ1-1; D might be TRBD1 (5 bases). The CDR3 length is 13 residues. Germline values: CDR1 SQVTM, CDR2 ANQGSEA. V lost 6 bases, J lost 1 base, and 12 bases lay in between. Written as DNA, the CDR3 is TGCAGCGTCGCATCGACAGAGAACACTGAAGCTTTCTTT. It encodes CSVASTENTEAFF.

This clonotype was recorded a few times. Written as DNA, the CDR3 is TGCGCCAGCAGCCGGGTAAAGGGGCAGGGCTTTCAGCCCCAGCATTTT. It specifies CASSRVKGQGFQPQHF. The rearrangement uses TRBV4-1 and TRBJ1-5, with a possible D match to TRBD1 (5 bases). V gave up 4 bases and J gave up 6 bases, with 19 bases separating them. CDR3 length: 16 residues. Per the germline V gene, CDR1 is MGHRA and CDR2 is YSYEKL.

The sample holds a few counts of this clonotype. CDR3 sequence (DNA): TGTGCCAGCAGCCAGCAGGGAGGACCCTACGAGCAGTACTTC. Translation: CASSQQGGPYEQYF. The chain employs TRBV3-1 and TRBJ2-7, with D possibly TRBD2 on 6 matching bases. The CDR3 runs to 14 residues. Trimming left V 3 bases short and J 2 bases short, with 11 bases between. The germline gives CDR1 LGHDT, CDR2 YNNKEL (reference sequence).

V and J are TRBV4-1 and TRBJ2-7; 12 nucleotides match TRBD1. V shed 6 bases, J shed 7 bases, and the junction held 7 bases outside the gene matches. The CDR3 is 14 amino acids. CDR1 MGHRA and CDR2 YSYEKL come from the germline V gene. CDR3 nucleotides: TGCGCCAGCAGGCCGGGACAGGGGGCGCGGGAGCAGTACGTC. Protein: CASRPGQGAREQYV.

The V gene is TRBV6-2 or TRBV6-3, the J gene TRBJ2-1, with TRBD1 matching over 8 bases. Germline-derived CDR1 and CDR2 are MNHEY and SVGEGT. Trimming removed 5 bases from V and 8 bases from J; junction bases left unmatched: 5. This CDR3 is 13 amino acids long. The CDR3 loop is CASSPRQGHEQFF. The CDR3 nucleotides read TGTGCCAGCAGTCCCCGACAGGGGCATGAGCAGTTCTTC.

This chain connects TRBV5-1 to TRBJ2-1; tentative D call: TRBD2 (5 bases). In germline, CDR1 is SGHRS, CDR2 YFSETQ. The CDR3 extends over 16 amino acids. The V gene lost 4 bases and the J gene lost 3 bases, with 17 bases spanning the gap. The DNA of the CDR3 is TGCGCCAGCAGCCCCGGTCCCCGAGGGTTCTACAATGAGCAGTTCTTC. Translated: CASSPGPRGFYNEQFF.

Ten or more counts support this clonotype. The CDR3 protein is CASSYVPNKQGSEQYV. In nucleotides, the CDR3 is TGTGCCAGCAGTTACGTCCCGAATAAACAGGGGTCCGAGCAGTACGTC. The chain couples TRBV6-6 to TRBJ2-7, with 7 bases matching TRBD1. This CDR3 spans 16 amino acids. Germline V CDR1 and CDR2: MNHNY, SVGAGI (reference sequence). V lost 2 bases and J lost 6; bases outside the gene matches: 13.

This clonotype appeared many times. The chain joins TRBV4-3 to TRBJ2-7, with a tentative D call TRBD1 (5 bases). The CDR3 extends over 15 amino acids. Trimming took 1 base from V and 6 from J, leaving 16 bases between them. The germline CDR1 and CDR2 sequences are LGHNA and YSLEER. CDR3 DNA sequence: TGCGCCAGCAGCCAAGTGGGTGGGGCCTTACGCGAGCAGTACTTC. It yields the protein CASSQVGGALREQYF.

The gene calls are TRBV6-2 or TRBV6-3 and TRBJ2-2; D perhaps matches TRBD1 (5 bases). The germline V gene encodes CDR1 MNHEY and CDR2 SVGEGT. This CDR3 is built from 15 residues. V lost 8 bases and J 3 bases, leaving 16 bases between the germline ends. The CDR3 DNA reads TGTGCCAGCGACTCGGACAAGACCTACACCGGGGAGCTGTTTTTT. Translating it yields CASDSDKTYTGELFF.

This clonotype was recorded many times. The chain uses TRBV5-1 and TRBJ2-7; 7 bases match TRBD1. Trimming cost V 0 bases and J 2 bases; bases outside gene matches: 2. The CDR3 consists of 14 residues. Germline loops: CDR1 SGHRS, CDR2 YFSETQ. CDR3 residues: CASSLDGTAYEQYV. As DNA, the CDR3 is TGCGCCAGCAGCTTGGACGGGACAGCCTACGAGCAGTACGTC.

V is TRBV9 and J is TRBJ1-1; D is unclear. The V gene's germline CDR1 is SGDLS and CDR2 YYNGEE. Trimming removed 0 bases at V and 3 bases at J, with 9 bases between. The CDR3 is 14 residues long. The CDR3 region is CASSVVDSYTEAFF. For the CDR3, the DNA is TGTGCCAGCAGCGTAGTAGACTCCTACACTGAAGCTTTCTTT.

V and J are TRBV6-5 and TRBJ2-3; the D gene is possibly TRBD2 (6 bases). Germline CDR1 MNHEY, CDR2 SVGAGI. The CDR3 has 13 residues. Between the trimmed V and J ends, which lost 2 bases and 8 bases, there was a span of 11 bases. CDR3 residues: CASSYVAGFTQYF. DNA of the CDR3: TGTGCCAGCAGTTACGTGGCGGGGTTTACGCAGTATTTT.

This clonotype was recorded many times. The rearrangement uses TRBV7-2 and TRBJ2-3, with D possibly matching TRBD1 (6 bases). The CDR3 contains 13 residues. Germline V CDR1 and CDR2: SGHTA, FQGNSA. Trimming left V 4 bases short and J 11 bases short, with 16 bases between. The DNA for the CDR3 is TGTGCCAGCAGCTCCATGGACAGTTCACGGCAGTATTTT. Protein product: CASSSMDSSRQYF. Drawing the rest from reference TRBV7-2 and TRBJ2-3, the complete variable domain is GAGVSQSPSNKVTEKGKDVELRCDPISGHTALYWYRQSLGQGLEFLIYFQGNSAPDKSGLPSDRFSAERTGGSVSTLTIQRTQQEDSAVYLCASSSMDSSRQYFGPGTRLTVL.

The rearrangement joins TRBV5-1 to TRBJ1-2; no clear D gene. The CDR3 contains 12 residues. CDR1 and CDR2 from the germline V gene are SGHRS and YFSETQ. The germline V and J ends were trimmed by 4 bases and 5 bases, with 9 bases remaining between them. CDR3 protein: CASSDGGYGYTF. The CDR3 coding sequence is TGCGCCAGCAGCGACGGAGGTTATGGCTACACCTTC.

The sample holds a few counts of this clonotype. The chain employs TRBV2 and TRBJ2-6; D is perhaps TRBD2 (6 bases). V was pared by 5 bases and J by 0 bases, with 14 bases between. The CDR3 runs 17 residues. Looked up from germline, CDR1 is SNHLY and CDR2 is FYNNEI. In DNA, the CDR3 is TGTGCCAGCAGTTCCGGGACTCCCGTCTCTGGGGCCAACGTCCTGACTTTC. This encodes CASSSGTPVSGANVLTF.

This clonotype has just a few counts. The chain uses TRBV20-1 and TRBJ2-2; D unresolved. Germline V gene lookup returns CDR1 DFQATT and CDR2 SNEGSKA (reference sequence). Trimming shortened V by 0 bases and J by 0 bases, and 20 bases separated the two germline ends. This CDR3 is built from 19 residues. CDR3 in DNA: TGCAGTGCTAGAGATCTCGGCGGTCCAGGTACTTCGAACACCGGGGAGCTGTTTTTT. Translating it yields CSARDLGGPGTSNTGELFF.

This clonotype was picked up many times. The genes are TRBV5-4 and TRBJ2-7; TRBD1 might be the D (5 bases). This CDR3 has 12 residues. CDR1 is SGHNT, CDR2 YYREEE, per germline (reference sequence). V was trimmed by 3 bases and J by 5 bases, leaving 9 bases between them. CDR3 DNA: TGTGCCAGCAGCTCGGAAGGGGACGAGCAGTACTTC. Translated, it gives CASSSEGDEQYF.

The sample holds a few counts of this clonotype. This chain joins TRBV6-6 and TRBJ1-2; TRBD1 is a possible D gene (5 bases). Germline V gives CDR1 MNHNY, CDR2 SVGAGI (reference sequence). CDR3 length: 17 amino acids. The germline V and J ends were trimmed by 0 bases and 8 bases, with 22 bases remaining between them. CDR3 nucleotide sequence: TGTGCCAGCAGTTACTCGATGCCAGGGCAGGGTCGAAAGGGCTACACCTTC. This translates into CASSYSMPGQGRKGYTF.